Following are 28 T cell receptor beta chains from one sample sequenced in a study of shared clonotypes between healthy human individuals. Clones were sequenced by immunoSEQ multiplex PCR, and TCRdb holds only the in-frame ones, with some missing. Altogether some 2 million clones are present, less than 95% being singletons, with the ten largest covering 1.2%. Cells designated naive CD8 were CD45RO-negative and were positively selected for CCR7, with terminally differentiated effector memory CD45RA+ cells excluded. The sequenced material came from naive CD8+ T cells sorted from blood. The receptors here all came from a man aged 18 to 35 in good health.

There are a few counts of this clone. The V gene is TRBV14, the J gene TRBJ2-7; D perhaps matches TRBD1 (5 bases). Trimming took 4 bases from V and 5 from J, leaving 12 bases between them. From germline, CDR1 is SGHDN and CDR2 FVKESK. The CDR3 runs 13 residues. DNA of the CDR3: TGTGCCAGCAGCCTAGACAGTAGGCACGAGCAGTACTTC. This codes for CASSLDSRHEQYF.

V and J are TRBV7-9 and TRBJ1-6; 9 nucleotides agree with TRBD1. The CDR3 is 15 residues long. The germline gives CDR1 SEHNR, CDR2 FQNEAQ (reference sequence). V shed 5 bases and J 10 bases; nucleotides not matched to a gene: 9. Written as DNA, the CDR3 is TGTGCCAGCAGCCCAAGGGGACAGGGAGCATCACCCCTCCACTTT. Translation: CASSPRGQGASPLHF.

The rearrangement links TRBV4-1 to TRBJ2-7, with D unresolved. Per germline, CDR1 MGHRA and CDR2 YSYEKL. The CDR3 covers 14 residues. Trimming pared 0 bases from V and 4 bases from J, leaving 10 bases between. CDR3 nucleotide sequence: TGCGCCAGCAGCCAAGAGCTGGGAATTTACGAGCAGTACTTC. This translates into CASSQELGIYEQYF.

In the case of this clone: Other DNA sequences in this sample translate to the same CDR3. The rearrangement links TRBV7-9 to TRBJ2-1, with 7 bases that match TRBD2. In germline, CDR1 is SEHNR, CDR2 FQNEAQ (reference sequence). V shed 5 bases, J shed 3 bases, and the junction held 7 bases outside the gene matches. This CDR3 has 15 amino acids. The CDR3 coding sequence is TGTGCCAGCAGCCCTGTTGCGGGGGACTACAATGAGCAGTTCTTC. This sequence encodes CASSPVAGDYNEQFF.

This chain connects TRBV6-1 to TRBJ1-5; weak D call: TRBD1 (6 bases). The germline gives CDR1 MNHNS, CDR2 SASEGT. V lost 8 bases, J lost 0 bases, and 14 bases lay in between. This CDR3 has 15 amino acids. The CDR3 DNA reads TGTGCCAGCCATCAGGGGCTTTATAGCAATCAGCCCCAGCATTTT. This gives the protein CASHQGLYSNQPQHF.

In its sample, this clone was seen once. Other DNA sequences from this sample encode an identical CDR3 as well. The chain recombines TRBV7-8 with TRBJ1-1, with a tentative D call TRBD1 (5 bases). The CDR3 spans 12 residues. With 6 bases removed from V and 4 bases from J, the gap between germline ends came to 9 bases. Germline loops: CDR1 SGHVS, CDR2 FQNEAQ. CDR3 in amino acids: CASSVGGTEAFF. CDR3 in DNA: TGTGCCAGCAGTGTGGGGGGCACTGAAGCTTTCTTT.

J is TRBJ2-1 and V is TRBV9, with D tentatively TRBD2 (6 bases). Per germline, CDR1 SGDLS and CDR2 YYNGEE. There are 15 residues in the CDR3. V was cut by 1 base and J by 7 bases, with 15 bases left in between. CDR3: CASSVTTGVSNEQFF. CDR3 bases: TGTGCCAGCAGCGTAACTACGGGAGTAAGTAATGAGCAGTTCTTC.

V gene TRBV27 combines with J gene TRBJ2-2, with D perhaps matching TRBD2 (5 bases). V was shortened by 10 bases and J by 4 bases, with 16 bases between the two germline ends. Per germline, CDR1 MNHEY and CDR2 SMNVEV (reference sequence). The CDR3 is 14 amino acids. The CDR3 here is CATLLEVGTGELFF. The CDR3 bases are TGTGCCACCCTTTTGGAGGTGGGCACCGGGGAGCTGTTTTTT.

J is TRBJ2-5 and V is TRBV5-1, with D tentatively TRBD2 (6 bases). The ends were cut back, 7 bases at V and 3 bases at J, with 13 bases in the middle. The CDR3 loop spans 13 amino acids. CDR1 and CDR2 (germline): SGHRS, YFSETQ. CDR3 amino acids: CASGGMTEETQYF. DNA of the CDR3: TGCGCCAGCGGGGGGATGACGGAAGAGACCCAGTACTTC.

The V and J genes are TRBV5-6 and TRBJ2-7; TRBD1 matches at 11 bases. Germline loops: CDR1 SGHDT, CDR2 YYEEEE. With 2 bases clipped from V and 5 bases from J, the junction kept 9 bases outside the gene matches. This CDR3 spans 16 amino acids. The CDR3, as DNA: TGTGCCAGCAGCTTTTCCGGGACAGGGGGGCAAAACGAGCAGTACTTC. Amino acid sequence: CASSFSGTGGQNEQYF.

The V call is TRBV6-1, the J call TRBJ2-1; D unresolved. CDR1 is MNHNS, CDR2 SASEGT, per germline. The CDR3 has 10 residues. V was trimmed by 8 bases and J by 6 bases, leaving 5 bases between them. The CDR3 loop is CASGVNEQFF. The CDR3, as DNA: TGTGCCAGCGGAGTCAATGAGCAGTTCTTC.

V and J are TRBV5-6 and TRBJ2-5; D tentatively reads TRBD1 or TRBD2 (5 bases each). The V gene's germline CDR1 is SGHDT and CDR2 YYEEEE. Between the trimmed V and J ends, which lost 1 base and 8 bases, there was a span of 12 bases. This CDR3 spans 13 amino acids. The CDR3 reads CASSLWDERTQYF. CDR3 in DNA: TGTGCCAGCAGCTTGTGGGACGAGAGAACCCAGTACTTC.

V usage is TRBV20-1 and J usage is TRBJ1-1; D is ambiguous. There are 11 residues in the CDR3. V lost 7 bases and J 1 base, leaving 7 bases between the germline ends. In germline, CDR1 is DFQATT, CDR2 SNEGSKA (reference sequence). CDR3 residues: CSDSENTEAFF. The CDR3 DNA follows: TGCAGTGACAGCGAGAACACTGAAGCTTTCTTT.

The CDR3 protein is CASSRLGFVTNEKLFF. In nucleotides, the CDR3 is TGCGCCAGCAGCCGTCTGGGGTTCGTCACTAATGAAAAACTGTTTTTT. V and J are TRBV4-3 and TRBJ1-4; D not resolved. Germline lookup yields CDR1 LGHNA and CDR2 YSLEER. This CDR3 contains 16 residues. Between the trimmed V and J ends, which lost 4 bases and 2 bases, there was a span of 14 bases.

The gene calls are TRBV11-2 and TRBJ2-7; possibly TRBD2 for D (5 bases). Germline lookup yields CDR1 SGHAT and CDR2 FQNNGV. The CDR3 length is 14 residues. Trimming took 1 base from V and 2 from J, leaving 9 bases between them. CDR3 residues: CASSLGTLAYEQYF. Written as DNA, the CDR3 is TGTGCCAGCAGCTTAGGGACTCTCGCCTACGAGCAGTACTTC.

In DNA, the CDR3 is TGTGCCAGCAGTGCGGGGCTTACGACTGCCGAGCAGTACTTC. It translates to CASSAGLTTAEQYF. The rearrangement links TRBV2 to TRBJ2-7; D tentatively fits TRBD1 or TRBD2 (5 bases each). Germline assignment: CDR1 SNHLY and CDR2 FYNNEI. Trimming pared 4 bases from V and 6 bases from J, leaving 16 bases between. The CDR3 has 14 residues.

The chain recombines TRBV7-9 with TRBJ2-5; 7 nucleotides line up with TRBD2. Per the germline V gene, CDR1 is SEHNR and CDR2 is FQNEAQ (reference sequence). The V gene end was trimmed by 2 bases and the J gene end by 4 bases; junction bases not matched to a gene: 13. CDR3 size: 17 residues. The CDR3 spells CASSLTSVGSMGETQYF. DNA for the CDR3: TGTGCCAGCAGCTTAACTAGCGTAGGGAGCATGGGAGAGACCCAGTACTTC. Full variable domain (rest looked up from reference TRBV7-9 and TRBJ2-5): DTGVSQNPRHKITKRGQNVTFRCDPISEHNRLYWYRQTLGQGPEFLTYFQNEAQLEKSRLLSDRFSAERPKGSFSTLEIQRTEQGDSAMYLCASSLTSVGSMGETQYFGPGTRLLVL.

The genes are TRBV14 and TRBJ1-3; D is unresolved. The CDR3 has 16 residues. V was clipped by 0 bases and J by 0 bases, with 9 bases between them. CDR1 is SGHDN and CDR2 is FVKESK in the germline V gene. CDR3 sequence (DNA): TGTGCCAGCAGCCAAGATGGACTGATCTCTGGAAACACCATATATTTT. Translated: CASSQDGLISGNTIYF.

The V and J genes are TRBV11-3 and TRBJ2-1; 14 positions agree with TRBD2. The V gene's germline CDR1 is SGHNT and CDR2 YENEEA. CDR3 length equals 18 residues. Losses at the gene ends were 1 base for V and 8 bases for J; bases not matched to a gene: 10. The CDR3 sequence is CASSLGLAGGPDFDEQFF. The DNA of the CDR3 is TGTGCCAGCAGCTTAGGACTAGCGGGGGGGCCAGACTTCGATGAGCAGTTCTTC.

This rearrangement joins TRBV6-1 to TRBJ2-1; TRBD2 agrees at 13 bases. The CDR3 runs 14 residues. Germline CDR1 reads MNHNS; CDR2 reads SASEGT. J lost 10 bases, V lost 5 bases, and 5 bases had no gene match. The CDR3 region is CASSQGLAGWEQFF. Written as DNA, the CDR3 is TGTGCCAGCAGTCAGGGACTAGCGGGATGGGAGCAGTTCTTC.

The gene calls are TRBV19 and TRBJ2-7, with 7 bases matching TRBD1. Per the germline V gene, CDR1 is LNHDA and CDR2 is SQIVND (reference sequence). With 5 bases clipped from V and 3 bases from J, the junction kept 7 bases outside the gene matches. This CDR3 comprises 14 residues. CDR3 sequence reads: CASSAQGEVYEQYF. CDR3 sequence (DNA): TGTGCCAGTAGTGCGCAGGGGGAAGTCTACGAGCAGTACTTC.

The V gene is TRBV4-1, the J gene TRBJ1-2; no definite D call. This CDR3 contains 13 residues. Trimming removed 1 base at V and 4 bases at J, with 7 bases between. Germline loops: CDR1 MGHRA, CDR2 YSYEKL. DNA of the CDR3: TGCGCCAGCAGCCAAGCCCAGCTCTATGGCTACACCTTC. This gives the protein CASSQAQLYGYTF.

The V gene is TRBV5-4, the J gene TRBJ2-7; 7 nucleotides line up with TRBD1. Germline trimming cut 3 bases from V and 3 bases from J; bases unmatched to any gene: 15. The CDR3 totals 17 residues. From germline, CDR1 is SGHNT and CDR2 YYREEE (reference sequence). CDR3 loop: CASSSPGSGTAYYEQYF. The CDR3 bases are TGTGCCAGCAGCTCCCCTGGGTCGGGGACAGCGTACTACGAGCAGTACTTC.

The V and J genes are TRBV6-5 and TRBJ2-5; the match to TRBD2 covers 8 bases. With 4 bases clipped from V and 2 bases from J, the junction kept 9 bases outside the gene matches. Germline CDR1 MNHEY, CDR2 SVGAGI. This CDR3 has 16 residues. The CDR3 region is CASSLLAEQPQETQYF. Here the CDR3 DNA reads TGTGCCAGCAGTTTACTAGCGGAGCAACCACAAGAGACCCAGTACTTC.

The CDR3 protein is CASPGGEAYEQYF. The CDR3 DNA is TGTGCCAGCCCCGGGGGAGAAGCCTACGAGCAGTACTTC. This chain joins TRBV21-1 and TRBJ2-7; the table's D call of TRBD2 was not tested on the DNA. TRBV21-1 is labeled a pseudogene. The CDR3 totals 13 residues.

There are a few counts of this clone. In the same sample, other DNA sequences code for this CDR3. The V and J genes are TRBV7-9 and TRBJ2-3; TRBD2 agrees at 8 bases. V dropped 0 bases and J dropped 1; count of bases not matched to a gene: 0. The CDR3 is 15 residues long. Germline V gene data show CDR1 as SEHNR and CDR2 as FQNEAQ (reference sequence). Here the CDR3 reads CASSLASGGTDTQYF. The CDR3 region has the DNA TGTGCCAGCAGCTTAGCTAGCGGGGGCACAGATACGCAGTATTTT. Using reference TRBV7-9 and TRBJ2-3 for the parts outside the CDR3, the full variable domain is DTGVSQNPRHKITKRGQNVTFRCDPISEHNRLYWYRQTLGQGPEFLTYFQNEAQLEKSRLLSDRFSAERPKGSFSTLEIQRTEQGDSAMYLCASSLASGGTDTQYFGPGTRLTVL.

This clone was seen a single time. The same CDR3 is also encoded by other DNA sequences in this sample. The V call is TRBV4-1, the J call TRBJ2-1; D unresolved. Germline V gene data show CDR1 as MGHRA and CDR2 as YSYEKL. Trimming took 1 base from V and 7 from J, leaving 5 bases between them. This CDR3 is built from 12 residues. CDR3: CASSQVGNEQFF. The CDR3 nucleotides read TGCGCCAGCAGCCAAGTGGGAAATGAGCAGTTCTTC.

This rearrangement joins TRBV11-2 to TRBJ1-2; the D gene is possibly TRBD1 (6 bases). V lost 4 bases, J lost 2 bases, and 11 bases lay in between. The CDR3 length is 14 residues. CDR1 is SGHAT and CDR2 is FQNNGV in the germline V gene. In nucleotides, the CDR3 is TGTGCCAGCAGCTCCTGGACAGAGAACTATGGCTACACCTTC. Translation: CASSSWTENYGYTF.